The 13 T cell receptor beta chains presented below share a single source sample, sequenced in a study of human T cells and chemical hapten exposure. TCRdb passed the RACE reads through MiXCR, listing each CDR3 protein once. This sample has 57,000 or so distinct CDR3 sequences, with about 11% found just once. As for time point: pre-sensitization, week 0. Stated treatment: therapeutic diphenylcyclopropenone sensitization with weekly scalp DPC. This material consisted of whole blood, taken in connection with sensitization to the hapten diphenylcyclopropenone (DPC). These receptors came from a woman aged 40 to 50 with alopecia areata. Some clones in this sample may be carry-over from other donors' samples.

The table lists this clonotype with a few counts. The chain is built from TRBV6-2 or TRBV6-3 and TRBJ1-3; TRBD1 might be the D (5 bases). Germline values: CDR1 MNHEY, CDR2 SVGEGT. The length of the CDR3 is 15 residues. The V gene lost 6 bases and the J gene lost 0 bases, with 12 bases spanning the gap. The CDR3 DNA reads TGTGCCAGCAGCCTTGGGACCGACTCTGGAAACACCATATATTTT. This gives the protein CASSLGTDSGNTIYF.

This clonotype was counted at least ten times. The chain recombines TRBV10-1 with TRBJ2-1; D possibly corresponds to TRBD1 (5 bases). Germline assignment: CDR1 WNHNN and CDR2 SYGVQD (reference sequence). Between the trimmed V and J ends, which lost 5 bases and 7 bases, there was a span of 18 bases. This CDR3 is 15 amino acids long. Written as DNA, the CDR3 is TGCGCCAGCAGTACGGACACGTATACCTCTAATGAGCAGTTCTTC. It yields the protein CASSTDTYTSNEQFF.

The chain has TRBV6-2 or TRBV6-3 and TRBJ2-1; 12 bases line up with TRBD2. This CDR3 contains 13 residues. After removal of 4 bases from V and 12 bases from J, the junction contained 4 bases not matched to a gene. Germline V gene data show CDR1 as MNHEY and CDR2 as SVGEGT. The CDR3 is CASSSTSGGTQFF. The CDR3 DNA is TGTGCCAGCAGTTCGACTAGCGGGGGTACGCAGTTCTTC.

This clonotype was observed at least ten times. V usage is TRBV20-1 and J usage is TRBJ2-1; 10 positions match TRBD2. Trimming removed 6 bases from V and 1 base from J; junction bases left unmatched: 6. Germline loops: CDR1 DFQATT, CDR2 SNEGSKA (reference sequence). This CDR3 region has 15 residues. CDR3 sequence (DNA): TGCAGTGCAGGACTAGCGGACCTTTCCTACAATGAGCAGTTCTTC. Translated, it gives CSAGLADLSYNEQFF.

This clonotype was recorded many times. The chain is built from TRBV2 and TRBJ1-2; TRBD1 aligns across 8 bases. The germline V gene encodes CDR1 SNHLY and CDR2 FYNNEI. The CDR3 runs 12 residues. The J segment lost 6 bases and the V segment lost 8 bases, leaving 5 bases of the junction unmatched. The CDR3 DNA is TGTGCCAGCGGGGACAGGAAGCATGGCTACACCTTC. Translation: CASGDRKHGYTF.

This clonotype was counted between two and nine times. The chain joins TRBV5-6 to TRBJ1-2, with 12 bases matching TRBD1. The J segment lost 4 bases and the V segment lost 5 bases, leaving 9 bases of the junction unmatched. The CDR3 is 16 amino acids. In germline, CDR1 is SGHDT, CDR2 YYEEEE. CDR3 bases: TGTGCCAGCAGACCTTCCGGGACAGGGGGCAGCTATGGCTACACCTTC. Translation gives CASRPSGTGGSYGYTF.

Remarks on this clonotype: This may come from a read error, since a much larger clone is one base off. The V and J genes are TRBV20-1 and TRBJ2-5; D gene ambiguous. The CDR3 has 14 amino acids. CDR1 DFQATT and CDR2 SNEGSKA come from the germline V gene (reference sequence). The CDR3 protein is CSARDLQAQETRYF. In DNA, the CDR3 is TGCAGTGCTAGAGATCTTCAGGCCCAAGAGACCCGGTACTTC.

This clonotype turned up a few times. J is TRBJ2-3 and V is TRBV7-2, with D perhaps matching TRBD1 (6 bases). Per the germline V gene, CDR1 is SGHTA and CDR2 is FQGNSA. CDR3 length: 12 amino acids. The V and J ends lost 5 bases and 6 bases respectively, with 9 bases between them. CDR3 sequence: CASSQRGDTQYF. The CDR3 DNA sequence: TGTGCCAGCAGCCAAAGGGGGGATACGCAGTATTTT.

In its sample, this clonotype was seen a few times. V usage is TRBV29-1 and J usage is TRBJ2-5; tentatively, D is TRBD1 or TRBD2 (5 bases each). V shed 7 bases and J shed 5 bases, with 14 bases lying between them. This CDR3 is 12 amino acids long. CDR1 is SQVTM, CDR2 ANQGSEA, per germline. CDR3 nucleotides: TGCAGCGCCGGGGACCCCGGGGAGACCCAGTACTTC. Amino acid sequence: CSAGDPGETQYF.

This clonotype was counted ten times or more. CDR3 DNA: TGCAGTGCTGCTACCGACAGGGAGAATCAGCCCCAGCATTTT. Its protein is CSAATDRENQPQHF. This chain links TRBV20-1 with TRBJ1-5; 7 bases map to TRBD1. CDR1 DFQATT and CDR2 SNEGSKA come from the germline V gene (reference sequence). V was clipped by 5 bases and J by 4 bases; unmatched bases: 8. The CDR3 runs to 14 residues.

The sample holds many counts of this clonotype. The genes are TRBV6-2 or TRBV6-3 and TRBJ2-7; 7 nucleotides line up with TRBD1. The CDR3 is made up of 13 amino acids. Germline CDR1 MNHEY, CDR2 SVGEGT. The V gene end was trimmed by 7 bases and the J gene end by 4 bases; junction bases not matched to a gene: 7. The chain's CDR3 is CASTKGALYEQYF. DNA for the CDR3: TGTGCCAGCACAAAGGGGGCTTTATACGAGCAGTACTTC.

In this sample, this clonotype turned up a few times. In DNA form, the CDR3 reads TGTGCCAGCAGCCGCGGGGCGCCGGGCAATCAGCCCCAGCATTTT. Translated, it gives CASSRGAPGNQPQHF. The chain has TRBV7-9 and TRBJ1-5, with a tentative D call TRBD1 (5 bases). The CDR3 has 15 amino acids. V lost 5 bases, J lost 2 bases, and 13 bases lay in between. Germline values: CDR1 SEHNR, CDR2 FQNEAQ (reference sequence).

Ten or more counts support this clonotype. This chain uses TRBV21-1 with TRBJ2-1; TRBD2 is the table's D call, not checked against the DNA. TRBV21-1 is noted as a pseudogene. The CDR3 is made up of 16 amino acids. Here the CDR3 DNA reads TGTGCCAGCAGCAACGGGACTAGCGGGTCCTACAATGAGCAGTTCTTC. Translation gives CASSNGTSGSYNEQFF.